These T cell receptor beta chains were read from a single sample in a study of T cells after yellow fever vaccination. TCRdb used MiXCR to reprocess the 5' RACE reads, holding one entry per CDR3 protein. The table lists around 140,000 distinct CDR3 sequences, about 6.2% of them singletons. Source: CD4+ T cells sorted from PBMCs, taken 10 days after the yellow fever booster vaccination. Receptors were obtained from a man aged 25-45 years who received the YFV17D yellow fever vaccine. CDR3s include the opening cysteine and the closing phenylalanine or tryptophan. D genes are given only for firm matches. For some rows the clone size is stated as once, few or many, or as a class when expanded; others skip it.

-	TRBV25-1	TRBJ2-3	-	CASSGGGGPPGAHTQYF
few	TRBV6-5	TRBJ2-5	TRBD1	CASRTRTGFQETQYF
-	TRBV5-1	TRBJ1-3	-	CASSLGTDSGNTIYF
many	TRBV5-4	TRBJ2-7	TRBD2	CASSLGAGGARAYEQYF
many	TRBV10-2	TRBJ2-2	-	CAGGGTQYTGELFF
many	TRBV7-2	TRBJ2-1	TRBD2	CASSSKLAGAYNEQFF
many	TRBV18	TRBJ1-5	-	CASSPDRNNQPQHF
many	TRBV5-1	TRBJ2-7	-	CASSPRMGNEQYF
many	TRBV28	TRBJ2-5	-	CASSPRETQYF
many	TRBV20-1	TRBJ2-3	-	CSACDGATDTQYF
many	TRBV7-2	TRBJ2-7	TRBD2	CASSPITSGRGEQYF